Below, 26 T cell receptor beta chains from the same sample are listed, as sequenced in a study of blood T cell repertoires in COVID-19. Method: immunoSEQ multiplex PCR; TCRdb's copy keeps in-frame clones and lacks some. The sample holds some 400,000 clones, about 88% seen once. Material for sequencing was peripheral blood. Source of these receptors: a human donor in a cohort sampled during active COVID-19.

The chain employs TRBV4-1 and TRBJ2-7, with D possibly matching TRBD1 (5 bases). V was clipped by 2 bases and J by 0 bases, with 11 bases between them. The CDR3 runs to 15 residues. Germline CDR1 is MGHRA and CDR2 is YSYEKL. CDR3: CASSQRMQGSYEQYF. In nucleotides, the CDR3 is TGCGCCAGCAGCCAAAGGATGCAGGGCTCCTACGAGCAGTACTTC.

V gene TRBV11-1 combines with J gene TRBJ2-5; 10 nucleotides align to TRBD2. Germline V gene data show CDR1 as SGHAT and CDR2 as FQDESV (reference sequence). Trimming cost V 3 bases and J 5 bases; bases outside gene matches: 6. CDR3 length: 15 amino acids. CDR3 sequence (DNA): TGTGCCAGCAGCTTTGGTGGGGGACTAGCGGAGACCCAGTACTTC. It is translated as CASSFGGGLAETQYF.

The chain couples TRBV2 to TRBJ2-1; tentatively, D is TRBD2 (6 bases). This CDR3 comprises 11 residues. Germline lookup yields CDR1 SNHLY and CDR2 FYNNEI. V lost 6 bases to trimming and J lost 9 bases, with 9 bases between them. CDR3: CASRGGVEQFF. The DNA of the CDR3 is TGTGCCAGCAGGGGGGGAGTTGAGCAGTTCTTC.

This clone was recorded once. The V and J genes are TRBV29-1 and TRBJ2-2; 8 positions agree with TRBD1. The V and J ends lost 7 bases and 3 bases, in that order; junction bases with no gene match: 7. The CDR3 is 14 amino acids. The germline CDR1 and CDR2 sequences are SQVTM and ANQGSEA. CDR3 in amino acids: CSAEETGDTGELFF. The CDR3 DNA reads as TGCAGCGCCGAAGAGACAGGGGACACCGGGGAGCTGTTTTTT.

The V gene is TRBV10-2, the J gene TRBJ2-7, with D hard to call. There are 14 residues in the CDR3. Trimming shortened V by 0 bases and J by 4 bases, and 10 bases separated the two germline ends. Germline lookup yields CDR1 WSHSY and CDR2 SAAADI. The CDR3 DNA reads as TGCGCCAGCAGTGAGTCCCGGGTTCGGTACGAGCAGTACTTC. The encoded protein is CASSESRVRYEQYF.

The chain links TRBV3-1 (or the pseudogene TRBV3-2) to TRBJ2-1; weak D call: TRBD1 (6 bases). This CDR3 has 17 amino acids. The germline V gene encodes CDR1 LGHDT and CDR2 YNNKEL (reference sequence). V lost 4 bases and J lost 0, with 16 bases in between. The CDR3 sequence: CASSPRGGMSSYNEQFF. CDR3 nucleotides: TGTGCCAGCAGCCCTCGAGGGGGAATGAGCTCCTACAATGAGCAGTTCTTC.

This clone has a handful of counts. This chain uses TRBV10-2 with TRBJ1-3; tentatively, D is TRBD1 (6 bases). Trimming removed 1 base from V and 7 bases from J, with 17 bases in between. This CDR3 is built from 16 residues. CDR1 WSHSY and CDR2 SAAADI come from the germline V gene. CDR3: CASSEFGTGSRNTIYF. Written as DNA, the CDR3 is TGCGCCAGCAGTGAGTTCGGAACAGGGTCGAGGAACACCATATATTTT.

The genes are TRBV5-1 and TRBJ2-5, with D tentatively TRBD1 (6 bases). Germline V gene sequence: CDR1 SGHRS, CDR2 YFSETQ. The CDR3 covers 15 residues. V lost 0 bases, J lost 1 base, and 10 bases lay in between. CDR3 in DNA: TGCGCCAGCAGCTTGGCCGGGACACCCCAAGAGACCCAGTACTTC. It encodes CASSLAGTPQETQYF.

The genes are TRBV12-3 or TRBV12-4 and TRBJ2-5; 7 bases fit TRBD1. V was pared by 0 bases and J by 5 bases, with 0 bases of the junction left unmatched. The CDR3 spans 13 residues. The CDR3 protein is CASSLARGETQYF. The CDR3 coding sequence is TGTGCCAGCAGTTTAGCCAGGGGGGAGACCCAGTACTTC.

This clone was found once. The CDR3 region has the DNA TGTGCCAGCAGCTTAACAGGGGGATCACCCCTCCACTTT. Amino acid sequence: CASSLTGGSPLHF. V usage is TRBV11-2 and J usage is TRBJ1-6, with 8 positions matching TRBD1. This CDR3 has 13 amino acids. With 2 bases clipped from V and 10 bases from J, the junction kept 1 base outside the gene matches. Germline V gene sequence: CDR1 SGHAT, CDR2 FQNNGV.

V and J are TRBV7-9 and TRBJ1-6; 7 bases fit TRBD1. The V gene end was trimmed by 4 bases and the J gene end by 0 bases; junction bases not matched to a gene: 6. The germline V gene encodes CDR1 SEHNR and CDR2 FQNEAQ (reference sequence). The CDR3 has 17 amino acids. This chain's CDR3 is CASSSEQGSSYNSPLHF. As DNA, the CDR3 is TGTGCCAGCAGCTCCGAACAGGGGAGCTCCTATAATTCACCCCTCCACTTT.

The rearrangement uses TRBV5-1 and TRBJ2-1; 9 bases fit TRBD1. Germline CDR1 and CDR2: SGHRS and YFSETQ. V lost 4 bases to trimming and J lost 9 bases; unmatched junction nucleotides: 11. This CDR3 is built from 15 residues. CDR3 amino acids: CASSRSRTGVTEQFF. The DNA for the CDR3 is TGCGCCAGCAGCCGGAGTCGGACAGGGGTGACTGAGCAGTTCTTC.

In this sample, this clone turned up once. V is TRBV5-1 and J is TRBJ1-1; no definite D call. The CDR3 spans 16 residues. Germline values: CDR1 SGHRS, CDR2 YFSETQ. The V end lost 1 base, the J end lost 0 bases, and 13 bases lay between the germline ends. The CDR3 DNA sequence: TGCGCCAGCAGCTTGTTCGGGTTGTCGATGAACACTGAAGCTTTCTTT. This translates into CASSLFGLSMNTEAFF.

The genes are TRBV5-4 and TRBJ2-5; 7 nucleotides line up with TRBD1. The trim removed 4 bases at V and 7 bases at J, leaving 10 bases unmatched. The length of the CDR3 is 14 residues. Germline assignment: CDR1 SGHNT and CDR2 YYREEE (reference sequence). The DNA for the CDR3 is TGTGCCAGCAGCCCTGACAGGGAGTATGGGACCCAGTACTTC. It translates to CASSPDREYGTQYF.

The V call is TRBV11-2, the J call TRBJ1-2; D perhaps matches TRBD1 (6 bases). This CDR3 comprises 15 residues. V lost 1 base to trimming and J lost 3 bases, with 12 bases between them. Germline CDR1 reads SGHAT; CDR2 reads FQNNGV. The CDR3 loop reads CASSLVSGAHYGYTF. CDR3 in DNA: TGTGCCAGCAGCTTAGTGTCAGGGGCTCACTATGGCTACACCTTC.

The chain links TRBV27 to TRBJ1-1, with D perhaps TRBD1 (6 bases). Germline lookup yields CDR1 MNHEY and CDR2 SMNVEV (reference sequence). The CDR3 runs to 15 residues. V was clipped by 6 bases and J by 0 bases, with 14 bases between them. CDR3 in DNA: TGTGCCAGCAGATATCGAGGGGGTTTGAACACTGAAGCTTTCTTT. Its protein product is CASRYRGGLNTEAFF.

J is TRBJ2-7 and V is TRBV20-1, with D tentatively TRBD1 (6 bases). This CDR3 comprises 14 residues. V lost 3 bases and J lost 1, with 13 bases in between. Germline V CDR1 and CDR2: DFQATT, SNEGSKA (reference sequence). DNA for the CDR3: TGCAGTGCTAGTTTAGGGGGAATGTCCTACGAGCAGTACTTC. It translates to CSASLGGMSYEQYF.

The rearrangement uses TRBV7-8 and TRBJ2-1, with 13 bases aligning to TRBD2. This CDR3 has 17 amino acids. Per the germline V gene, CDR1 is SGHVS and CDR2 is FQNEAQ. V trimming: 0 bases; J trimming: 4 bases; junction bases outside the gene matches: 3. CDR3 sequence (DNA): TGTGCCAGCAGCTTAGCGACGACTAGCGGGAGGTACAATGAGCAGTTCTTC. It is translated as CASSLATTSGRYNEQFF. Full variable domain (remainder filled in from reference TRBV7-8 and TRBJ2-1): GAGVSQSPRYKVAKRGQDVALRCDPISGHVSLFWYQQALGQGPEFLTYFQNEAQLDKSGLPSDRFFAERPEGSVSTLKIQRTQQEDSAVYLCASSLATTSGRYNEQFFGPGTRLTVL.

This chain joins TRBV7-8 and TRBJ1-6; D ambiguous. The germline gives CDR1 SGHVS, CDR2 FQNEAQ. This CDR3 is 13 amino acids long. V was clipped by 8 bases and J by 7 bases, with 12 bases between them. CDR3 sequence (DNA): TGTGCCAGCCGATCGCAGATCAATTCACCCCTCCACTTT. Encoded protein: CASRSQINSPLHF.

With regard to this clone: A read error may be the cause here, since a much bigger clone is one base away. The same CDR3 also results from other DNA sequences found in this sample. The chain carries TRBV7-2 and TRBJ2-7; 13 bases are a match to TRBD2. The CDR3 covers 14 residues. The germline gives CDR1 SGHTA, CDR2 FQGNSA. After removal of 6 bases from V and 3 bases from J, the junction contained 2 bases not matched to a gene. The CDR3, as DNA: TGTGCCAGCAGTCGGACTAGCGGGAGCTACGAGCAGTACTTC. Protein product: CASSRTSGSYEQYF.

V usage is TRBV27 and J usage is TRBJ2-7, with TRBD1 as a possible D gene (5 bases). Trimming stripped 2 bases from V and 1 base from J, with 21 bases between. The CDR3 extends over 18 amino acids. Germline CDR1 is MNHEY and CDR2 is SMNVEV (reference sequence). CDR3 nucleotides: TGTGCCAGCAGTTTAGACCTTCCGGGTCAGGGTGGGTCCTACGAGCAGTACTTC. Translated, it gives CASSLDLPGQGGSYEQYF.

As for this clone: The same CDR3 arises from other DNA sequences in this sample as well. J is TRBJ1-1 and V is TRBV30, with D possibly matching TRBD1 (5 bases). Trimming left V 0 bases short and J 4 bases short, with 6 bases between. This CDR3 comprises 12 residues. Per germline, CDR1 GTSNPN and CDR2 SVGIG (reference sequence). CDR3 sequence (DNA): TGTGCCTGGAGTGTTAGGGGCACTGAAGCTTTCTTT. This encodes CAWSVRGTEAFF.

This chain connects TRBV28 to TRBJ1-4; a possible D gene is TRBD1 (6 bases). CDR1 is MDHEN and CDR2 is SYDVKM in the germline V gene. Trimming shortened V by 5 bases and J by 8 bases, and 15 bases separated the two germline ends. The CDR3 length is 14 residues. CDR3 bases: TGTGCCAGCAGTATACAGGGAGTGAGGGAAAAACTGTTTTTT. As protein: CASSIQGVREKLFF.

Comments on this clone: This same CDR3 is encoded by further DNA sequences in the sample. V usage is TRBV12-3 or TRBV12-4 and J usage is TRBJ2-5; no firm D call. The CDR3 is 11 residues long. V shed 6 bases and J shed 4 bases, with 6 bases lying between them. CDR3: CASSLGETQYF. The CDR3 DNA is TGTGCCAGCAGCCTAGGAGAGACCCAGTACTTC.

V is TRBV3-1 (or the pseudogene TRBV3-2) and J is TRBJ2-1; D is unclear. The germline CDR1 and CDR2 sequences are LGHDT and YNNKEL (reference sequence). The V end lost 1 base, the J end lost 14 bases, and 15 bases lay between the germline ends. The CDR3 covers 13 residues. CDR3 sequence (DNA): TGTGCCAGCAGCCAAGCCAGGTCGAACCGAGAGTTCTTC. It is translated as CASSQARSNREFF.

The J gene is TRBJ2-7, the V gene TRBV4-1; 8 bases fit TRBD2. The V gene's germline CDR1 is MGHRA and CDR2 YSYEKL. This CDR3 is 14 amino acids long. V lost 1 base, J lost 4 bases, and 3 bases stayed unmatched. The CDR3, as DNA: TGCGCCAGCAGCCAAGGAAGCGGGAGTTACGAGCAGTACTTC. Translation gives CASSQGSGSYEQYF.